These 8 T cell receptor beta chains were all obtained from the same sample, sequenced in a study of blood T cells in healthy people across ages. PCR was performed a second time for about 7 to 11 cycles using a sample-barcoded 5' primer and a J-beta primer mix. TCRdb re-derived calls from the 5' RACE reads in MiXCR, one entry per CDR3 protein. Of approximately 1.5 million distinct CDR3 sequences in the sample, about 31% were seen once. Sequenced input: blood. These receptors came from a woman aged 30 to 39 in good health.

The gene calls are TRBV11-2 and TRBJ2-1; D gene ambiguous. In germline, CDR1 is SGHAT, CDR2 FQNNGV. Trimming took off 3 bases at V and 2 bases at J, with 17 bases between the two ends. The CDR3 has 17 amino acids. CDR3 DNA: TGTGCCAGCAGCTTTCGGGCCTACCCCTTCCCCTACAATGAGCAGTTCTTC. As protein: CASSFRAYPFPYNEQFF.

The genes are TRBV6-6 and TRBJ2-2; tentatively, D is TRBD2 (5 bases). Germline CDR1 reads MNHNY; CDR2 reads SVGAGI (reference sequence). Trimming removed 0 bases from V and 7 bases from J, with 6 bases in between. This CDR3 region has 13 residues. The CDR3 protein is CASSYSAGGELFF. CDR3 sequence (DNA): TGTGCCAGCAGTTACTCGGCGGGCGGGGAGCTGTTTTTT.

This clonotype has ten or more counts. V is TRBV7-2 and J is TRBJ2-5; TRBD2 matches at 7 bases. The CDR3 is made up of 14 amino acids. V lost 3 bases, J lost 5 bases, and 6 bases stayed unmatched. Germline CDR1 reads SGHTA; CDR2 reads FQGNSA. The CDR3 DNA reads TGTGCCAGCAGCTTCGGACTAGGAGCGGAGACCCAGTACTTC. It is translated as CASSFGLGAETQYF.

V and J are TRBV7-9 and TRBJ2-7; perhaps TRBD2 as D (6 bases). This CDR3 comprises 15 residues. Trimming pared 5 bases from V and 3 bases from J, leaving 17 bases between. From germline, CDR1 is SEHNR and CDR2 FQNEAQ (reference sequence). CDR3: CASSPEFLDYYEQYF. The DNA of the CDR3 is TGTGCCAGCAGCCCTGAATTCCTGGACTACTACGAGCAGTACTTC. Filled out from reference TRBV7-9 and TRBJ2-7, the complete variable domain reads DTGVSQNPRHKITKRGQNVTFRCDPISEHNRLYWYRQTLGQGPEFLTYFQNEAQLEKSRLLSDRFSAERPKGSFSTLEIQRTEQGDSAMYLCASSPEFLDYYEQYFGPGTRLTVT.

Details on this clonotype: Its ends do not fully match the called genes, so a read error is possible. The chain joins TRBV20-1 to TRBJ2-5; D might be TRBD2 (5 bases). Germline V gene sequence: CDR1 DFQATT, CDR2 SNEGSKA (reference sequence). This CDR3 spans 13 amino acids. DNA of the CDR3: TGCAGTACTAGTTTGGGATACCAAGAGACCCAGTACTTC. Translating gives CSTSLGYQETQYF.

V usage is TRBV12-3 or TRBV12-4 and J usage is TRBJ1-2, with D possibly TRBD1 on 6 matching bases. The CDR3 is made up of 13 amino acids. V was cut by 2 bases and J by 8 bases, with 12 bases left in between. DNA of the CDR3: TGTGCCAGCAGTTTATACAGGGACGGGGGCTACACCTTC. This codes for CASSLYRDGGYTF.

The rearrangement links TRBV29-1 to TRBJ2-1; no firm D call. Trimming removed 1 base from V and 10 bases from J, with 8 bases in between. The germline gives CDR1 SQVTM, CDR2 ANQGSEA. The CDR3 is 11 residues long. Here the CDR3 reads CSVEALGEQFF. CDR3 sequence (DNA): TGCAGCGTTGAAGCCCTGGGCGAGCAGTTCTTC.

This clonotype was detected only a few times. The chain is built from TRBV27 and TRBJ2-5, with D perhaps being TRBD1 or TRBD2 (5 bases each). Germline V gene sequence: CDR1 MNHEY, CDR2 SMNVEV (reference sequence). The CDR3 runs to 14 residues. V shed 6 bases and J shed 5 bases, with 16 bases lying between them. This chain's CDR3 is CASRTWDPRETQYF. CDR3 in DNA: TGTGCCAGCAGAACCTGGGACCCAAGGGAGACCCAGTACTTC.